This entry concerns a single T cell receptor beta chain. As yet, its antigen is unknown. The source of the sample is a study of cytomegalovirus exposure and HLA in healthy donors. The primer mix had 60 Vbeta and 13 Jbeta primers. Method: immunoSEQ multiplex PCR; TCRdb's copy keeps in-frame clones and lacks some. Of 150,000 to 250,000 clones listed, around 79% are singletons. There are 16 residues in the CDR3. Germline V CDR1 and CDR2: LNHDA, SQIVND (reference sequence). V dropped 7 bases and J dropped 2; count of bases not matched to a gene: 9. The study, taken as a whole, reports: Earlier findings revealed that most TCR beta V segments proved productive either about 87% or about 30% of the time. CMV serostatus stood as the only immune exposure information on hand.

The receptor was isolated from a woman in her twenties or thirties in good health and CMV-seropositive. The chain couples TRBV19 to TRBJ2-2; TRBD1 matches 8 bases. The sequencing input was PBMCs. The CDR3 sequence: CASMIDRGTNTGELFF. The CDR3 coding sequence is TGTGCCAGTATGATTGACAGGGGAACTAACACCGGGGAGCTGTTTTTT. Looking up the rest from reference TRBV19 and TRBJ2-2 gives the full variable domain: DGGITQSPKYLFRKEGQNVTLSCEQNLNHDAMYWYRQDPGQGLRLIYYSQIVNDFQKGDIAEGYSVSREKKESFPLTVTSAQKNPTAFYLCASMIDRGTNTGELFFGEGSRLTVL.